This is a list of T cell receptor beta chains from one sample in a study of T cells in Graves' hyperthyroidism and ophthalmopathy. Via MiXCR, TCRdb re-called the multiplex PCR reads, giving one row per CDR3 protein. Counted here are over 700,000 distinct CDR3 sequences, approximately 19% occurring once; the ten biggest clones make up over 15%. Sequenced material: blood. These receptors all stem from a woman in her forties or fifties with Graves' hyperthyroidism that later progressed to Graves' ophthalmopathy. CDR3s include the opening cysteine and the closing phenylalanine or tryptophan. The D gene is left open where the match is weak. Only part of the rows carry a size: once, few, many, or a class if the clone is expanded.

V	size	length	J	D	DNA	CDR3
TRBV29-1	.	14	TRBJ2-7	TRBD1	TGCAGCGTTTTGGGGACAGGCCGCTCCTACGAGCAGTACTTC	CSVLGTGRSYEQYF
TRBV6-1	.	14	TRBJ2-3	.	TGTGCCAGCTCCCAGGTGGCTAGGTCGGATACGCAGTATTTT	CASSQVARSDTQYF
TRBV18	many	15	TRBJ2-7	TRBD2	TGTGCCAGCTCACCAACAACTAGCGGGGGAGGCGAGCAGTACTTC	CASSPTTSGGGEQYF
TRBV11-2	few	15	TRBJ1-6	.	TGTGCCAGCAGCTTCAACGTGGACTTTAATTCACCCCTCCACTTT	CASSFNVDFNSPLHF
TRBV3-1	many	13	TRBJ1-1	.	TGTGCCAGCAGCCAGTATGGCTTCACTGAAGCTTTCTTT	CASSQYGFTEAFF
TRBV6-2/TRBV6-3	.	15	TRBJ1-4	TRBD1	TGTGCCAGCGGGCGACTTGGGACAGGGGGTGAAAAACTGTTTTTT	CASGRLGTGGEKLFF
TRBV18	many	13	TRBJ1-1	.	TGTGCCAGCTCACCACAGTCGGACACTGAAACTTTCTTT	CASSPQSDTETFF
TRBV11-1	many	15	TRBJ1-6	TRBD1	TGTGCCAGCAGCGCCCGACAGGGGGTAGCTTCACCCCTCCACTTT	CASSARQGVASPLHF
TRBV15	few	16	TRBJ1-3	.	TGTGCCACCAGCCCAGGCGGCAGCATCTCTGGAAACACCATATATTTT	CATSPGGSISGNTIYF
TRBV20-1	.	15	TRBJ2-5	TRBD1	TGCAGTGCTAGACCGGACAGGGCCCTACAAGAGACCCAGTACTTC	CSARPDRALQETQYF
TRBV4-1	.	16	TRBJ1-2	.	TGCGCCAGCAGCCAAGATCTGAGGACAGACCTCTATTGCTACACCTTC	CASSQDLRTDLYCYTF
TRBV29-1	few	13	TRBJ1-4	.	TGCAGCGTTGTGGGCAGGGATTATGAAAAACTGTTTTTT	CSVVGRDYEKLFF
TRBV7-6	.	15	TRBJ2-3	.	TGTGCCAGCAGCTTAAGTCCGGGTCGGAAAGATACGCAGTATTTT	CASSLSPGRKDTQYF
TRBV2	many	16	TRBJ1-1	.	TGTGCCAGCAGGGCGGCCAGGAGTGGGTTGAACACTGAAGCTTTCTTT	CASRAARSGLNTEAFF
TRBV4-1	.	16	TRBJ1-6	.	TGCGCCAGCAGCCCGACCGGCCGGACAAATAATTCACCCCTCCACTTT	CASSPTGRTNNSPLHF
TRBV30	many	14	TRBJ2-6	.	TGTGCCTGGAGTGACGGAGCTGGGGCCAACGTCCTGACTTTC	CAWSDGAGANVLTF
TRBV12-5	many	14	TRBJ2-7	.	TGTGCTAGTGGTTTGGGAACGACCATCTACGAGCAGTACTTC	CASGLGTTIYEQYF
TRBV6-1	few	16	TRBJ2-3	.	TGTGCCAGCAGTTATTTAGGGGGGGGGTTCGCAGATACGCAGTATTTT	CASSYLGGGFADTQYF
TRBV18	.	20	TRBJ1-4	TRBD1	TGTGCCAGCTCGCTGAAACGCCGGGACAGGGTAAAGATGGCTAATGAAAAACTGTTTTTT	CASSLKRRDRVKMANEKLFF
TRBV15	.	18	TRBJ2-3	TRBD2	TGTGCCACCAGCAGAATAATAGGACTAGCGGAGAGCACAGATACGCAGTATTTT	CATSRIIGLAESTDTQYF
TRBV29-1	many	13	TRBJ1-2	.	TGCAGCGTTGGGCAGGGCCGAGATTATGGCTACACCTTC	CSVGQGRDYGYTF
TRBV2	many	14	TRBJ2-3	TRBD2	TGTGCCAGCAGTGATTCGGGGGGGCCGGATACGCAGTATTTT	CASSDSGGPDTQYF
TRBV19	.	16	TRBJ2-6	.	TGTGCCAGTAGTATCAATATCCTTTCTGGGGCCAACGTCCTGACTTTC	CASSINILSGANVLTF
TRBV9	.	15	TRBJ1-1	TRBD1	TGTGCCTGCAGCGCCCTGGACAGGTTGAACACTGAAGCTTTCTTT	CACSALDRLNTEAFF